The entry below describes one T cell receptor (beta chain). V was pared by 3 bases and J by 9 bases, with 6 bases of the junction left unmatched. The CDR3 length is 16 residues. From germline, CDR1 is SGHTA and CDR2 FQGNSA. Original data processing: Counts of nucleated cells, estimated from reference gene primer amplification, were obtained. The method was immunoSEQ multiplex PCR; TCRdb's version includes in-frame clones alone and lacks a portion of them. V and J calls plus clone size are reproduced from that table; the DNA served to infer D and trimming. The sample carries under 350,000 clones, under 95% recorded once. The sample belongs to a study of blood T cell repertoires in COVID-19. Study at large: From T cells, B-cell-depleted T cells, or PBMCs came the material, which was cDNA or gDNA.

Recovered status in Cohort 3 required two negative PCRs, clearance, or symptom resolution. This TCR was sampled from a man aged 55 to 69 who had recovered from COVID-19. Sequencing was performed on PBMCs or T cells enriched from blood (not recorded which). This sequence joins TRBV7-2 and TRBJ2-1; 15 bases align to TRBD2. This CDR3 is CASSFRTSGGASEQFF. CDR3 nucleotide sequence: TGTGCCAGCAGCTTCCGGACTAGCGGGGGGGCCAGTGAGCAGTTCTTC.